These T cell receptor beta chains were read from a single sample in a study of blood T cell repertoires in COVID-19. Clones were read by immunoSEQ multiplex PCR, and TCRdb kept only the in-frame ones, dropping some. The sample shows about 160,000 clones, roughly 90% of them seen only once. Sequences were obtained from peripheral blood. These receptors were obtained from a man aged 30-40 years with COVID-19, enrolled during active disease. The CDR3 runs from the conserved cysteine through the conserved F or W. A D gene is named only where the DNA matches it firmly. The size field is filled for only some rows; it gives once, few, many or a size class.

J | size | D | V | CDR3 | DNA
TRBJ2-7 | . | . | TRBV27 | CASRLDSTYEQYF | TGTGCCAGCCGCCTTGACAGTACCTACGAGCAGTACTTC
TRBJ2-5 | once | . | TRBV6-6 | CASSPPGTNQETQYF | TGTGCCAGCAGCCCTCCCGGGACAAACCAAGAGACCCAGTACTTC
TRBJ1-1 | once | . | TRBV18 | CASSPPGAPNTEAFF | TGTGCCAGCTCACCACCGGGGGCGCCGAACACTGAAGCTTTCTTT
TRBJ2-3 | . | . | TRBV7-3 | CASSLRGSHRTDTQYF | TGTGCCAGCAGCTTACGGGGGAGCCACCGCACAGATACGCAGTATTTT
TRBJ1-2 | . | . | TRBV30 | CAWSEGPWGYTF | TGTGCCTGGAGTGAGGGGCCCTGGGGCTACACCTTC
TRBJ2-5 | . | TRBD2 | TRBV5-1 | CASSKGLAQETQYF | TGCGCCAGCAGCAAGGGACTAGCGCAAGAGACCCAGTACTTC
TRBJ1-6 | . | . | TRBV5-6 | CASSWGTDYNSPLHF | TGTGCCAGCAGCTGGGGGACTGACTATAATTCACCCCTCCACTTT
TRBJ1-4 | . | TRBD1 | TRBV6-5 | CASSIQGQGREKLFF | TGTGCCAGCAGCATACAGGGACAGGGAAGGGAAAAACTGTTTTTT
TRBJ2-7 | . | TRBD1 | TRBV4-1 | CASSQLTGTYEQYF | TGCGCCAGCAGCCAACTGACAGGGACCTACGAGCAGTACTTC
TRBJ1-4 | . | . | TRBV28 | CASSFTGSNEKLFF | TGTGCCAGCAGTTTTACGGGGTCTAATGAAAAACTGTTTTTT
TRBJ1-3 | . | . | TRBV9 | CASSVDVGTRYSGNTIYF | TGTGCCAGCAGCGTAGATGTGGGCACACGCTACTCTGGAAACACCATATATTTT
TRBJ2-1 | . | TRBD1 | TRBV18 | CASSPRTGIGGQFF | TGTGCCAGCTCACCCCGGACAGGGATAGGAGGGCAGTTCTTC
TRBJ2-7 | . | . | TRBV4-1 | CASSQDPLPGTLVSEQYF | TGCGCCAGCAGCCAAGACCCCCTACCCGGGACTTTAGTAAGCGAGCAGTACTTC
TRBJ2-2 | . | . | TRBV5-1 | CASSERGFTGELFF | TGCGCCAGCAGCGAAAGGGGTTTCACCGGGGAGCTGTTTTTT
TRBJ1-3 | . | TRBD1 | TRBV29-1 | CSVETGSRNTIYF | TGCAGCGTTGAGACAGGGTCTAGAAACACCATATATTTT
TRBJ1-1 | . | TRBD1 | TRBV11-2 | CASSLVTGGTEAFF | TGTGCCAGCAGCTTAGTTACAGGGGGCACTGAAGCTTTCTTT